This TCR beta chain came from a study of blood T cell repertoires in COVID-19. Looking at the study overall: Sources were T cells, B-cell-depleted T cells, or PBMCs; the material itself was cDNA or gDNA.

Here immunoSEQ multiplex PCR was the method, and the copy in TCRdb shows in-frame clones only, minus some. The sample yields roughly 70,000 clones, less than 95% seen once. The sequenced material came from peripheral blood. This clonotype originated in a woman aged 55-69 years with active COVID-19.

CDR3 in DNA: TGTGCCAGCAGGGTGACAGGGACAACCTACGAGCAGTACTTC. Its protein is CASRVTGTTYEQYF. The chain combines TRBV6-5 with TRBJ2-7; 7 bases agree with TRBD1. The CDR3 is made up of 14 amino acids. Germline values: CDR1 MNHEY, CDR2 SVGAGI. The J segment lost 2 bases and the V segment lost 6 bases, leaving 7 bases of the junction unmatched.